This TCR beta chain was identified in a study of pediatric ulcerative colitis. Findings and limits, study-wide: A couple of rectal clonotypes were found only in ulcerative colitis patients, all of them. Clonal expansions reduced rectal repertoire diversity in acute severe colitis. Rectal pinch biopsies may have included blood-derived T cells, especially in patients with overt colitis.

As regards this clone: Its target is unknown.

Sequencing used immunoSEQ multiplex PCR; TCRdb keeps in-frame clones, though not all of them. The profile shows some 40,000 clones, roughly four fifths of them singletons. Rectal tissue came from one to two pinch biopsies taken at colonoscopy. Sequencing used gut tissue. This TCR derives from a boy younger than 18 with severe ulcerative colitis.

The CDR3 DNA reads as TGCGCCAGCAGCCAAGTCGACATTAGAGATGGCTACACCTTC. This encodes CASSQVDIRDGYTF. This chain joins TRBV4-1 and TRBJ1-2, with no clear D. This CDR3 region has 14 residues. The V gene lost 1 base and the J gene lost 6 bases, with 12 bases spanning the gap. CDR1 is MGHRA, CDR2 YSYEKL, per germline.